The T cell receptor (beta chain) under discussion was sequenced for a study of cytomegalovirus exposure and HLA in healthy donors. The study, taken as a whole, reports: Previous analysis showed most TCR beta V segments were productive about 90% or about 30% of the time.

Concerning this clone: As yet, its antigen is unknown.

PCR employed 60 Vbeta and 13 Jbeta primers. Measured with immunoSEQ multiplex PCR; TCRdb has only the in-frame clones, and not every one. The table has roughly 45,000 clones, about 60% seen once; the top ten hold roughly 9.3%. This CDR3 has 12 amino acids. Germline V CDR1 and CDR2: WNHNN, SYGVQD (reference sequence). Source material: PBMCs. The chain recombines TRBV10-1 with TRBJ2-5; D is ambiguous. Gene TRBJ2-7 matches the end of the DNA better, so the J call may be wrong. This clonotype was sampled from a human donor in good health. CDR3 amino acids: CASSENRYEQYF. The CDR3 DNA follows: TGCGCCAGCAGTGAAAATCGCTACGAGCAGTACTTC.